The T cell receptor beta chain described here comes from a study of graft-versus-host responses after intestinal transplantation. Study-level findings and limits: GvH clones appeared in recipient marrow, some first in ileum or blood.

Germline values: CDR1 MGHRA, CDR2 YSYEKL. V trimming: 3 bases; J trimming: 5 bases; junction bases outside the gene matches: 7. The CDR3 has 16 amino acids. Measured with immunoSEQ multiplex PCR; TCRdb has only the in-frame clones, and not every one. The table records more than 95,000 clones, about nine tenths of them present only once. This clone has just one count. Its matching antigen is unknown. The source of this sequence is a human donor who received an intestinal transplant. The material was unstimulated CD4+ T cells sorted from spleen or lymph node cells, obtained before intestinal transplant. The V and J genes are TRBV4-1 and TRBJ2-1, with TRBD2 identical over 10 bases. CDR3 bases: TGCGCCAGCAGCCAGACTCGGACTAGCGGCCACAATGAGCAGTTCTTC. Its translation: CASSQTRTSGHNEQFF.